These 26 T cell receptor beta chains share one sample of origin, sequenced in a study of tumor and adjacent non-tumor tissue in lung cancer. Three rounds of nested PCR, following a modified ARM-PCR protocol, produced the TCRbeta library. TCRdb independently ran MiXCR on the multiplex PCR reads; one entry per CDR3 protein. Among roughly 120,000 distinct CDR3 sequences, roughly 80% were seen once, and the ten largest hold 30% to 45%. No cell sorting was done before RNA was extracted from the tissue. Sequences were obtained from lung tumor tissue. These receptors were taken from a woman aged 55-75 years with non-small cell lung cancer.

In regard to this clonotype: An end of the junction does not agree with germline; a read error may underlie this. This chain uses TRBV10-1 with TRBJ2-1; D assignment may be TRBD1 or TRBD2 (7 bases each). The CDR3 spans 15 residues. Germline V lookup: CDR1 WNHNN, CDR2 SYGVQD (reference sequence). CDR3 DNA sequence: TGCGCCATCAGTCAGGGGGGGAGCTCCTACAATAAGCAGTTCTTC. Its translation: CAISQGGSSYNKQFF.

This chain links TRBV5-1 with TRBJ1-5; D not certain. The CDR3 is 15 residues long. Germline CDR1 reads SGHRS; CDR2 reads YFSETQ. Trimming took 4 bases from V and 2 from J, leaving 13 bases between them. CDR3 sequence: CASSAVGCGNQPQHF. In nucleotides, the CDR3 is TGCGCCAGCAGCGCCGTGGGGTGTGGCAATCAGCCCCAGCATTTT.

Details on this clonotype: A much more abundant neighbour one base away suggests this may be a read error. V and J are TRBV6-2 or TRBV6-3 and TRBJ1-1, with TRBD1 as a possible D gene (5 bases). The CDR3 is 13 residues long. Per the germline V gene, CDR1 is MNHEY and CDR2 is SVGEGT. Here the CDR3 DNA reads TGTGCCAGCAGCTGGTTCAGGGCGACTGAAGCTTCCTTT. Amino acid sequence: CASSWFRATEASF.

On this clonotype: An end of the junction differs from the germline gene, which may be a read error. The rearrangement joins TRBV5-1 to TRBJ2-1; 10 nucleotides match TRBD2. CDR1 SGHRS and CDR2 YFSETQ come from the germline V gene. The CDR3 is 15 residues long. The CDR3 nucleotides read TGCGCCAGCAGATTGAGGACTAGCGGTTACAACGAGCAGTTCTTC. Its protein product is CASRLRTSGYNEQFF.

The chain is built from TRBV4-2 and TRBJ2-5; 15 positions agree with TRBD2. This CDR3 has 17 amino acids. The germline V gene encodes CDR1 LGHNA and CDR2 YNFKEQ. The ends lost 1 base at V and 2 bases at J; junction bases unmatched: 2. Written as DNA, the CDR3 is TGTGCCAGCAGCCAAGGGACTAGCGGGGGGGTTCAAGAGACCCAGTACTTC. Translated, it gives CASSQGTSGGVQETQYF.

About this clonotype: One junction end does not reproduce the germline sequence, and a read error may be involved. This chain uses TRBV11-2 with TRBJ2-1; D unclear. The CDR3 length is 13 residues. Germline-derived CDR1 and CDR2 are SGHAT and FQNNGV. The CDR3 sequence: CASSLSINNEQFF. The DNA of the CDR3 is TGCGCCAGCAGCTTGTCTATCAACAATGAGCAGTTCTTC.

Worth noting for this clonotype: This likely comes from a read error, as the CDR3 has no conserved phenylalanine or tryptophan at its end. The chain carries TRBV28 and TRBJ2-2; D not certain. The CDR3 loop spans 17 amino acids. Trimming cost V 3 bases and J 0 bases, with 14 bases left between them. Germline values: CDR1 MDHEN, CDR2 SYDVKM. The DNA of the CDR3 is TGTGCCAGCAGTTTCCCTTATCAAAGGCCGAACACCGGGGAGCTGTTTTCT. Translating gives CASSFPYQRPNTGELFS.

The chain is built from TRBV12-3 or TRBV12-4 and TRBJ2-1, with unresolved D. This CDR3 is 14 amino acids long. CDR3 in DNA: TGTGTCAGTAGTTCACAAAACGGCTACAATGAGCAGTTCTTC. This gives the protein CVSSSQNGYNEQFF.

The CDR3 bases are TGTGCCAGCAGCCTGGACGTGGCCGAGCAGTACTTC. Protein: CASSLDVAEQYF. The chain uses TRBV5-5 and TRBJ2-7; unclear D gene. Germline CDR1 reads SGHKS; CDR2 reads YYEKEE (reference sequence). This CDR3 has 12 amino acids. Between the trimmed V and J ends, which lost 4 bases and 6 bases, there was a span of 11 bases.

Note on this clonotype: A read error may account for a junction end that differs from germline. The CDR3 nucleotides are TGTGCTAGCAGCTTAGAGTTGACTAGCTGGAGCCACAATGAGCAATACTTC. Translation: CASSLELTSWSHNEQYF. The J gene is TRBJ2-1, the V gene TRBV11-3; 7 nucleotides align to TRBD2. The CDR3 totals 17 residues. In germline, CDR1 is SGHNT, CDR2 YENEEA. The full variable domain, rest sourced from reference TRBV11-3 and TRBJ2-1, is EAGVVQSPRYKIIEKKQPVAFWCNPISGHNTLYWYLQNLGQGPELLIRYENEEAVDDSQLPKDRFSAERLKGVDSTLKIQPAELGDSAVYLCASSLELTSWSHNEQYFGPGTRLTVL.

Worth noting for this clonotype: At one boundary the junction diverges from the germline segment, which might be a read error. The chain recombines TRBV14 with TRBJ1-1; 8 positions match TRBD1. This CDR3 contains 12 residues. CDR1 and CDR2 from the germline V gene are SGHDN and FVKESK. The CDR3 DNA reads TGCGCCAGCAGCCGGGACAGGTTGGAAGCTTTCTTT. Its protein product is CASSRDRLEAFF.

This clonotype was found a few times. A much larger clone lies a single base off, so this may be a read error. This rearrangement joins TRBV14 to TRBJ2-3; TRBD2 matches at 13 bases. The CDR3 has 18 amino acids. The J segment lost 5 bases and the V segment lost 2 bases, leaving 10 bases of the junction unmatched. The germline gives CDR1 SGHDN, CDR2 FVKESK. CDR3 region: CASSQPPGLAGRVDTQYF. CDR3 DNA: TGTGCCAGCAGCCAACCCCCGGGACTAGCGGGGAGGGTAGATACGCAGTATTTT.

On this clonotype itself: Mismatch with germline at one junction end may stem from a read error. The chain couples TRBV11-1 to TRBJ2-1; D perhaps matches TRBD2 (7 bases). There are 12 residues in the CDR3. Germline CDR1 reads SGHAT; CDR2 reads FQDESV (reference sequence). The CDR3 bases are TGTACCAGCAGCCCAAGGGGGGGTGAGCAGTTCTTC. This codes for CTSSPRGGEQFF.

On this clonotype itself: One end of the junction fails to match germline, which may point to a read error. This chain uses TRBV11-3 with TRBJ2-7; D tentatively fits TRBD1 or TRBD2 (6 bases each). The CDR3 extends over 15 amino acids. Germline V gives CDR1 SGHNT, CDR2 YENEEA. CDR3 sequence reads: CASSLRQGTSYELYF. In nucleotides, the CDR3 is TGTGCCAGTAGTTTGCGGCAGGGGACTTCTTACGAGCTGTACTTC.

The chain couples TRBV5-1 to TRBJ2-3, with D possibly TRBD1 on 6 matching bases. The V and J ends lost 9 bases and 3 bases respectively, with 29 bases between them. The germline gives CDR1 SGHRS, CDR2 YFSETQ. The CDR3 is 18 amino acids. CDR3 sequence (DNA): TGCGCCAACTTAGGGGGTAGGCCCGGACAGAAAGATACAGATACGCAGTATTTT. It yields the protein CANLGGRPGQKDTDTQYF.

With respect to this clonotype: The junction and the germline gene differ at one end; a read error may be behind it. CDR3 amino acids: CDSSYGTSGSYEEYF. The DNA of the CDR3 is TGTGACAGCAGCTACGGGACTAGCGGGAGTTATGAGGAGTACTTC. V is TRBV11-2 and J is TRBJ2-7; 14 bases align to TRBD2. The CDR3 has 15 amino acids. Germline CDR1 reads SGHAT; CDR2 reads FQNNGV.

This clonotype is medium-sized. This chain uses TRBV11-2 with TRBJ1-1; no clear D. V lost 1 base and J 2 bases, leaving 5 bases between the germline ends. This CDR3 is built from 13 residues. Germline CDR1 is SGHAT and CDR2 is FQNNGV. Here the CDR3 reads CASSLASNTEAFF. The DNA of the CDR3 is TGTGCCAGCAGCTTAGCCAGCAACACTGAAGCTTTCTTT.

A remark on this clonotype: Germline is not matched at one junction end, which may reflect a read error. This chain uses TRBV29-1 with TRBJ1-6, with TRBD1 as a possible D gene (5 bases). This CDR3 spans 14 amino acids. The germline gives CDR1 SQVTM, CDR2 ANQGSEA. The CDR3 DNA reads TGCGGCGTTGAAGACGGGCAGGGACGGTCACCCCTCCACTTT. Its translation is CGVEDGQGRSPLHF.

Remarks on this clonotype: This may come from a read error, since a much larger clone is one base off. The V call is TRBV14, the J call TRBJ2-1; tentatively, D is TRBD1 (6 bases). Germline loops: CDR1 SGHDN, CDR2 FVKESK. The CDR3 spans 15 residues. V was cut by 6 bases and J by 7 bases, with 19 bases left in between. CDR3 nucleotides: TGTGCCAGCAGACAAACAGGGTTCAGAAGGAATGAGCAGTTCTTC. Amino acids: CASRQTGFRRNEQFF. The full variable domain, completed using reference TRBV14 and TRBJ2-1, is EAGVTQFPSHSVIEKGQTVTLRCDPISGHDNLYWYRRVMGKEIKFLLHFVKESKQDESGMPNNRFLAERTGGTYSTLKVQPAELEDSGVYFCASRQTGFRRNEQFFGPGTRLTVL.

The count of this clonotype is one. V usage is TRBV6-2 or TRBV6-3 and J usage is TRBJ1-1, with a possible D match to TRBD1 (5 bases). The V end lost 7 bases, the J end lost 5 bases, and 20 bases lay between the germline ends. CDR3 length: 15 amino acids. From germline, CDR1 is MNHEY and CDR2 SVGEGT. In nucleotides, the CDR3 is TGTGCCAGCATCACTAGCAGGGCCATCGGAACTGAAGCTTTCTTT. It encodes CASITSRAIGTEAFF.

This clonotype has more than one count but fewer than ten. The rearrangement links TRBV18 to TRBJ1-2; D is ambiguous. The CDR3 spans 13 residues. Looked up from germline, CDR1 is KGHSH and CDR2 is LQKENI. The V end was cut by 0 bases, the J end by 11 bases, with 13 bases between. The CDR3 loop is CASSPPRDGGYTF. Here the CDR3 DNA reads TGTGCCAGCTCACCACCTAGGGATGGCGGTTACACCTTC.

A remark on this clonotype: The missing conserved phenylalanine or tryptophan at the end of this CDR3 makes a read error likely. V gene TRBV20-1 combines with J gene TRBJ2-3; D call uncertain. Germline V gene sequence: CDR1 DFQATT, CDR2 SNEGSKA (reference sequence). The CDR3 length is 14 residues. CDR3 region: CSARDSGSIDMQYY. CDR3 coding DNA: TGCAGTGCTAGAGATTCCGGCAGCATAGATATGCAGTATTAT.

This clonotype appeared once. The chain combines TRBV29-1 with TRBJ2-1, with D possibly matching TRBD1 (5 bases). Germline assignment: CDR1 SQVTM and CDR2 ANQGSEA. V was trimmed by 3 bases and J by 8 bases, leaving 11 bases between them. The CDR3 contains 12 residues. The CDR3 bases are TGCAGCGTTGACTCGTGGGGCGATGAGCAGTTCTTC. This translates into CSVDSWGDEQFF.

Notes on this clonotype: The junction differs from germline at one of its ends, possibly a read error. The V gene is TRBV11-2, the J gene TRBJ2-1, with D possibly called TRBD1 or TRBD2 (6 bases each). CDR3 length: 15 residues. Per germline, CDR1 SGHAT and CDR2 FQNNGV. The CDR3 DNA reads as TGTGCCAGCAGCCGATGCGGGGCAGGGGACAATGGGCAGTTCTTC. It encodes CASSRCGAGDNGQFF.

Points on this clonotype: The junction and the germline gene differ at one end; a read error may be behind it. J is TRBJ2-3 and V is TRBV6-2 or TRBV6-3; D uncertain. Germline V lookup: CDR1 MNHEY, CDR2 SVGEGT. This CDR3 region has 12 residues. CDR3 nucleotides: TGTGTCAGCAGCCTGCACACAGATACGCAATATTTT. This encodes CVSSLHTDTQYF.

This chain connects TRBV20-1 to TRBJ2-7, with D maybe TRBD2 (5 bases). In germline, CDR1 is DFQATT, CDR2 SNEGSKA (reference sequence). The CDR3 is 13 amino acids. CDR3 sequence: CITRENPGDEQYF. The CDR3 region has the DNA TGCATTACTAGAGAGAATCCTGGCGACGAGCAGTACTTC.